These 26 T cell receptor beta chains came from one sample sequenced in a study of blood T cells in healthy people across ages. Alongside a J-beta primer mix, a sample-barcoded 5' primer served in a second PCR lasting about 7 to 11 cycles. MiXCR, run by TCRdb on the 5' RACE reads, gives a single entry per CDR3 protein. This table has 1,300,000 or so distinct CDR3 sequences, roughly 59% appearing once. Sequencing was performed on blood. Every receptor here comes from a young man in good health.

The CDR3 bases are TGCAGTGCCACAACAACGGGACAGGGGATCGCCGGGGAGCTGTTTTTT. Protein product: CSATTTGQGIAGELFF. The rearrangement joins TRBV20-1 to TRBJ2-2; 10 bases fit TRBD1. With V trimmed by 6 bases and J by 6 bases, 13 bases remained unmatched. Germline CDR1 is DFQATT and CDR2 is SNEGSKA (reference sequence). This CDR3 has 16 amino acids.

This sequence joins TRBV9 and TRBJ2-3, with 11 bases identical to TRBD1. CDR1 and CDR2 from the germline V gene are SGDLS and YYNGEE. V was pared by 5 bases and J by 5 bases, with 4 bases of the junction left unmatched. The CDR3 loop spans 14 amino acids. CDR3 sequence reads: CASRQGQGGDTQYF. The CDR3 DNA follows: TGTGCCAGCAGGCAGGGACAGGGGGGAGATACGCAGTATTTT.

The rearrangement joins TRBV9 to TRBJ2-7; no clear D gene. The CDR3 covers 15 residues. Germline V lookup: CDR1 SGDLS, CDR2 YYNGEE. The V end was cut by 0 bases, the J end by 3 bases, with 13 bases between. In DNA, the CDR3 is TGTGCCAGCAGCGTAGGAGAGCGACCGGGCTACGAGCAGTACTTC. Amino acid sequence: CASSVGERPGYEQYF.

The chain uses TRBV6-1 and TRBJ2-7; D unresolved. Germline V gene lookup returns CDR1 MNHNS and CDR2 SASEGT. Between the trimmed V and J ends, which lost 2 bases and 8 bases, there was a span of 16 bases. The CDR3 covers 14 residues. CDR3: CASSEWVSLFQQYF. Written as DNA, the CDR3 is TGTGCCAGCAGTGAATGGGTTTCTCTCTTCCAGCAGTACTTC.

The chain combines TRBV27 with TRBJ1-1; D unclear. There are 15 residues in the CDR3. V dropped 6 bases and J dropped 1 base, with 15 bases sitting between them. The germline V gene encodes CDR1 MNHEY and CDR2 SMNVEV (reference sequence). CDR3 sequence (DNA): TGTGCCAGCAGCGGTACCGGGCTTGGGAACACTGAAGCTTTCTTT. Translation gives CASSGTGLGNTEAFF.

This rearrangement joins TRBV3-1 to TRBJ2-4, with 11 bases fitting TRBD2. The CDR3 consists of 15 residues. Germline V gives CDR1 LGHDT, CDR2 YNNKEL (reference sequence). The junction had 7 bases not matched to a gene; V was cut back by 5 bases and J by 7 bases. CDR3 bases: TGTGCCAGCAGCAACTTAGCGGGAGGGGGGAACATTCAGTACTTC. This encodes CASSNLAGGGNIQYF.

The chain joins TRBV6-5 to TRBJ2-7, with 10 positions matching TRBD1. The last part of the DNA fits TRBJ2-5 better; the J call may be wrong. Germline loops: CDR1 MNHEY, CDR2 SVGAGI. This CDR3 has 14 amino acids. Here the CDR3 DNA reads TGTGCCAGCAGCCTACCGGGACAGGGGAAGACCCAGTACTTC. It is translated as CASSLPGQGKTQYF.

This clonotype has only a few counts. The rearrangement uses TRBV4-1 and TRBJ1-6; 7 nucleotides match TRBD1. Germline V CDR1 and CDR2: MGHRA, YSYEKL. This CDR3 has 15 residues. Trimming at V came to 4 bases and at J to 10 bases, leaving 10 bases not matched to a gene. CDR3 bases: TGCGCCAGCAGCCCTGTTGACAGGGATCACTCACCCCTCCACTTT. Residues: CASSPVDRDHSPLHF.

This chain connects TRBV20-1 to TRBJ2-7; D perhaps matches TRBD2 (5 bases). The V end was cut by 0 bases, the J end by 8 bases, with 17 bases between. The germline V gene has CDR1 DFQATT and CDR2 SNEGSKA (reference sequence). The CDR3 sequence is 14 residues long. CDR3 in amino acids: CSARERTGSTKQYF. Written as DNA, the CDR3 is TGCAGTGCTAGAGAACGGACTGGCTCTACGAAGCAGTACTTC.

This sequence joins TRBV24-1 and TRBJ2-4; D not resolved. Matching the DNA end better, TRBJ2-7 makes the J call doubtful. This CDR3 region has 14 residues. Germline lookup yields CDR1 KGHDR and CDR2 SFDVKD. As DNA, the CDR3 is TGTGCCACCAGTGATTTTCCAGCCAGCCACGAGCAGTACTTC. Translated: CATSDFPASHEQYF.

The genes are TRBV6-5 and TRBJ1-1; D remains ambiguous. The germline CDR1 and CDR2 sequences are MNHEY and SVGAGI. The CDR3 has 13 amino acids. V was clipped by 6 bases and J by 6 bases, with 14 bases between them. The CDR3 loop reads CASSLQSGPEAFF. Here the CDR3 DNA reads TGTGCCAGCAGCCTACAATCGGGTCCTGAAGCTTTCTTT.

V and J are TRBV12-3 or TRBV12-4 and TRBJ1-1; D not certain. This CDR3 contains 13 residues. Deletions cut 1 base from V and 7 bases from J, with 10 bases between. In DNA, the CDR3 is TGTGCCAGCAGTTTAGGTCCTGGTGGTGAAGCTTTCTTT. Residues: CASSLGPGGEAFF.

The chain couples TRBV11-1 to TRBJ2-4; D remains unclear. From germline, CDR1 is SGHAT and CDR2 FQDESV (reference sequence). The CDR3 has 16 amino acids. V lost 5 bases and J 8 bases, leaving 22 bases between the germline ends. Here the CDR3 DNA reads TGTGCCAGCAGCCCCCAGGCTGGTCTCGCCAAGGACATTCAGTACTTC. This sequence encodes CASSPQAGLAKDIQYF. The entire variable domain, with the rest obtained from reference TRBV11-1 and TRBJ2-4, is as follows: EAEVAQSPRYKITEKSQAVAFWCDPISGHATLYWYRQILGQGPELLVQFQDESVVDDSQLPKDRFSAERLKGVDSTLKIQPAELGDSAMYLCASSPQAGLAKDIQYFGAGTRLSVL.

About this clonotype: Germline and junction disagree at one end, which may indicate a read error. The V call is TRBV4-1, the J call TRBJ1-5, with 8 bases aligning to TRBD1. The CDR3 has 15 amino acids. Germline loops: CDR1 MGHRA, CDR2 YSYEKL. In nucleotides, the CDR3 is TGTGCCAGCAGTCAGGACAGGGCCAGCAATCAGCCCCAGCATTTT. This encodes CASSQDRASNQPQHF.

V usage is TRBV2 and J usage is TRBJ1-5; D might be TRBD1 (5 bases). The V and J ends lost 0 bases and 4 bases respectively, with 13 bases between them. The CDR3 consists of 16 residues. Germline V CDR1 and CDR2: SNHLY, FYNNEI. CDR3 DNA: TGTGCCAGCAGTGAAGCGCTTAATAGGGGTAATCAGCCCCAGCATTTT. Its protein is CASSEALNRGNQPQHF.

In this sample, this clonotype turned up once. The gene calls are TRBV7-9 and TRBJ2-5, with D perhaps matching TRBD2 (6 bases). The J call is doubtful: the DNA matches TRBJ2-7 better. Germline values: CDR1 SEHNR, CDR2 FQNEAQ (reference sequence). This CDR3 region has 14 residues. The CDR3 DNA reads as TGTGCCAGCCAAACCCCCGGGGGAGACTACGAGCAGTACTTC. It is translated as CASQTPGGDYEQYF.

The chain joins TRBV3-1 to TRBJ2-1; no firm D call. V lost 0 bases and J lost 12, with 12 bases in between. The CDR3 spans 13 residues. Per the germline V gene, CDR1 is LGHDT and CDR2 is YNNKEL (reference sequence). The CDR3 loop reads CASSQDSQGWQFF. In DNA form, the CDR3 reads TGTGCCAGCAGCCAAGATTCCCAAGGCTGGCAGTTCTTC.

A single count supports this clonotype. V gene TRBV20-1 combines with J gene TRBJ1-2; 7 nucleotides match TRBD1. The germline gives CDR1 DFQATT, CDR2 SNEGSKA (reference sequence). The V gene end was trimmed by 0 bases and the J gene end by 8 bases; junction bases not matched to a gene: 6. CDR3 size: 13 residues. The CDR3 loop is CSARERGQGGYTF. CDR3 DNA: TGCAGTGCTAGAGAGAGGGGGCAAGGAGGCTACACCTTC.

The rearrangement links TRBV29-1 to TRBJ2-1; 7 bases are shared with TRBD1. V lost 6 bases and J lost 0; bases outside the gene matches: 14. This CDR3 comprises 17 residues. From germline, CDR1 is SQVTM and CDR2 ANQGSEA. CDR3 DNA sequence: TGCAGCGTCCTTCCGGTCGGGACAGAAAGCTCCTACAATGAGCAGTTCTTC. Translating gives CSVLPVGTESSYNEQFF.

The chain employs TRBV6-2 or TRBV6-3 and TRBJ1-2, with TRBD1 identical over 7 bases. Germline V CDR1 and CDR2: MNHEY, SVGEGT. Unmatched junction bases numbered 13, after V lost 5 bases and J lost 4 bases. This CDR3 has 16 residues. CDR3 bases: TGTGCCAGCAGTATTAAAGTTGGGACAGCGATCTATGGCTACACCTTC. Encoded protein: CASSIKVGTAIYGYTF.

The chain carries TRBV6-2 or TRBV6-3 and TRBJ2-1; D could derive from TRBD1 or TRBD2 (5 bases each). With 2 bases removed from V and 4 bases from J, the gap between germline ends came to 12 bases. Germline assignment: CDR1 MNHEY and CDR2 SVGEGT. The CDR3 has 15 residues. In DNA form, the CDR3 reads TGTGCCAGCAGTTACGGGGGTAACAGTTACAATGAGCAGTTCTTC. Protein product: CASSYGGNSYNEQFF.

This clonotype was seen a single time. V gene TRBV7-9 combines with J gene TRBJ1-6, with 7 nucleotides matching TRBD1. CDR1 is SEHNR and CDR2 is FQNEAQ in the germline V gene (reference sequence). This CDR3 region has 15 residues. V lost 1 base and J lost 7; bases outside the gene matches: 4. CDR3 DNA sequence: TGTGCCAGCAGCTTAGTTACAGGGGAAAATTCACCCCTCCACTTT. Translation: CASSLVTGENSPLHF.

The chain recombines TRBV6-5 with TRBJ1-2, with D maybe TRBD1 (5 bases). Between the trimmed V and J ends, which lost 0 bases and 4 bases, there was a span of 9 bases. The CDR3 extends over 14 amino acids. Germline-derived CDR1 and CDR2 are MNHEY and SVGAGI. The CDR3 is CASSYSPGSYGYTF. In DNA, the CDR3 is TGTGCCAGCAGTTACTCGCCAGGGAGCTATGGCTACACCTTC.

This chain's CDR3 is CASSLEVQEKLFF. The CDR3 nucleotides read TGTGCCAGCAGCTTAGAGGTGCAAGAAAAACTGTTTTTT. The rearrangement links TRBV7-9 to TRBJ1-4; D gene ambiguous. Trimming shortened V by 1 base and J by 8 bases, and 8 bases separated the two germline ends. CDR3 length equals 13 residues. CDR1 is SEHNR, CDR2 FQNEAQ, per germline (reference sequence).

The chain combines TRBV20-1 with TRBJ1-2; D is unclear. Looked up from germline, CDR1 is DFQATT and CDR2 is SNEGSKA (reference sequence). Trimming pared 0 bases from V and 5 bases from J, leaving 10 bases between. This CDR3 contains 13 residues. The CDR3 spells CSARDPADYGYTF. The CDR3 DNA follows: TGCAGTGCTAGAGATCCGGCTGATTATGGCTACACCTTC.

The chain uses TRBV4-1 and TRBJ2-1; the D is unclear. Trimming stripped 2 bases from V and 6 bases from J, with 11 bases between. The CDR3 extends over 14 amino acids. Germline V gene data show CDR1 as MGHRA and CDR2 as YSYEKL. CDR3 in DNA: TGCGCCAGCAGCCAAATAAGGGTGGGCAATGAGCAGTTCTTC. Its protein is CASSQIRVGNEQFF.